The entry that follows covers one T cell receptor (beta chain) sequence. Its antigen remains unknown. Trimming cost V 3 bases and J 0 bases; bases outside gene matches: 3. This CDR3 is built from 16 residues. From germline, CDR1 is LNHDA and CDR2 SQIVND (reference sequence). The PCR ran on 60 Vbeta and 13 Jbeta primers. Here immunoSEQ multiplex PCR was the method, and the copy in TCRdb shows in-frame clones only, minus some. The sample comprises some 140,000 clones, about four fifths of which are singletons, and about 2.7% rests with the top ten. This sample was included in a study of cytomegalovirus exposure and HLA in healthy donors. Study-wide results and caveats: As a later analysis showed, a missense DCLRE1C variant was linked to trimming of TCR beta V- and J-genes. Cytomegalovirus status, reportedly, was diagnosed with high specificity and sensitivity by the classifier. Researchers counted over 150 TCR beta chains as cytomegalovirus-associated. In a later analysis, at a false discovery rate of 0.05, roughly 17,000 TCR beta sequences were associated with HLA alleles.

The origin of this receptor is a man aged 18-30 years in good health and CMV-seronegative. The sequenced material came from PBMCs. The V and J genes are TRBV19 and TRBJ1-5; TRBD1 matches 9 bases. The CDR3 DNA follows: TGTGCCAGTAGTATGGGGACAGGGAATAGCAATCAGCCCCAGCATTTT. Its translation: CASSMGTGNSNQPQHF.